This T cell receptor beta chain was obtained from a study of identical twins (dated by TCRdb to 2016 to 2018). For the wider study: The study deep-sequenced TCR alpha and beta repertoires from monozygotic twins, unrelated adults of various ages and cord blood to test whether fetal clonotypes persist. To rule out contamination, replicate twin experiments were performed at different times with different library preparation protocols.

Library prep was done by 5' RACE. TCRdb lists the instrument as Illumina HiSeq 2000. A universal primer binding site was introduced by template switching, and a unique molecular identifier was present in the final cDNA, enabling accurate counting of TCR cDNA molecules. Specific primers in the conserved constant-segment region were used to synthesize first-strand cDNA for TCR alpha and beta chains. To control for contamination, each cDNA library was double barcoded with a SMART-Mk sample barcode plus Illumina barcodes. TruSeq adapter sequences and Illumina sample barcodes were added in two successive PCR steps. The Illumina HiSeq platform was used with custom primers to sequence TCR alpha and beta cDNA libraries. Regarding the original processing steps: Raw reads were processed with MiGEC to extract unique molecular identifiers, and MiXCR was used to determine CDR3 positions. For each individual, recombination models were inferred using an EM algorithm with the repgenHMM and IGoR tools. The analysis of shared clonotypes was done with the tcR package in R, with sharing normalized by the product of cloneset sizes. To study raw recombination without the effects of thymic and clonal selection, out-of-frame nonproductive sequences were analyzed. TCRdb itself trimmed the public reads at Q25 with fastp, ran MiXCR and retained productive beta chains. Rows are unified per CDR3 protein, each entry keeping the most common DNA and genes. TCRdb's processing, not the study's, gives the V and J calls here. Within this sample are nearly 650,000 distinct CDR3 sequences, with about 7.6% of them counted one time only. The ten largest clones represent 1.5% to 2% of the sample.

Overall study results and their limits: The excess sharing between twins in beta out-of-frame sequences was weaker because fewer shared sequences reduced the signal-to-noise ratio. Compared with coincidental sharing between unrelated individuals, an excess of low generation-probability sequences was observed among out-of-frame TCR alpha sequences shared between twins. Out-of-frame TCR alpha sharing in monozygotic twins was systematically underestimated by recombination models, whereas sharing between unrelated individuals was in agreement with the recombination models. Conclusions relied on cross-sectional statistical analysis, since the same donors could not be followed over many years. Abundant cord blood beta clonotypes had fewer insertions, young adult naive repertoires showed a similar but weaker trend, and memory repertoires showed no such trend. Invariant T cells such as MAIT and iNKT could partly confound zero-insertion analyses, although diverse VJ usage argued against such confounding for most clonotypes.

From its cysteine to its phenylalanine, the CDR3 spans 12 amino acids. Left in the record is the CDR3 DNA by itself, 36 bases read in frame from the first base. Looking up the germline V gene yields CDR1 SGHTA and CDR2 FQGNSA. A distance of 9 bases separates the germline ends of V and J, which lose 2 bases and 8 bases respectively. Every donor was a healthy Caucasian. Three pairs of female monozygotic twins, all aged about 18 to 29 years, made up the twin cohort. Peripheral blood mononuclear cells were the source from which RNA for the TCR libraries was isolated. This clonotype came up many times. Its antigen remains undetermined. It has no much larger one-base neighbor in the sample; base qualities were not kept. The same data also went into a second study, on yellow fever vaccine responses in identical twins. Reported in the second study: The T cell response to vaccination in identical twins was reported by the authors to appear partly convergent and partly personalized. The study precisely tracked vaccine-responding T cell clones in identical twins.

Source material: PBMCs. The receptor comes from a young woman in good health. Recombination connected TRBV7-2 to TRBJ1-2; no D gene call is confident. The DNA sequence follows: TGTGCCAGCAGCTTACGTCCACGCGGCTACACCTTC. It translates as CASSLRPRGYTF. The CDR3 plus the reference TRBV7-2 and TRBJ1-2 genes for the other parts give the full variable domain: GAGVSQSPSNKVTEKGKDVELRCDPISGHTALYWYRQSLGQGLEFLIYFQGNSAPDKSGLPSDRFSAERTGGSVSTLTIQRTQQEDSAVYLCASSLRPRGYTFGSGTRLTVV.